These 25 T cell receptor beta chains share one sample of origin, sequenced in a study of T cell clusters in autoimmune cytopenias. Multiplex touch-down PCR amplified TRB using TRB-A and TRB-B pools in one tube. One entry per CDR3 protein, without DNA, is what TCRdb gives after re-calling the multiplex PCR reads. This sample's table has 6,000 to 9,000 distinct CDR3 sequences. Roughly 40,000 genome equivalents of blood DNA were amplified for TRB. The specimen was peripheral blood. Source of these receptors: a human donor with an autoimmune cytopenia or autoimmune hepatitis (not recorded which).

This clonotype is deemed medium-sized by its frequency. V is TRBV29-1 and J is TRBJ2-3; TCRdb designates TRBD2, a call that cannot be tested without DNA. Per germline, CDR1 SQVTM and CDR2 ANQGSEA. The length of the CDR3 is 14 residues. Here the CDR3 reads CSGDSGASTDTQYF.

J is TRBJ1-2 and V is TRBV6-5. In germline, CDR1 is MNHEY, CDR2 SVGAGI. This CDR3 contains 15 residues. CDR3 loop: CASSYSWTANYGYTF.

This clonotype is called medium-sized based on its frequency. V and J are TRBV29-1 and TRBJ2-3; the D call from TCRdb, TRBD2, cannot be confirmed without DNA. Germline CDR1 SQVTM, CDR2 ANQGSEA. The CDR3 sequence is 13 residues long. Here the CDR3 reads CSVWDPQPDTQYF.

V usage is TRBV7-9 and J usage is TRBJ2-5; TCRdb's D gene call, TRBD1, goes unchecked for lack of DNA. This CDR3 is 16 amino acids long. Germline loops: CDR1 SEHNR, CDR2 FQNEAQ (reference sequence). The CDR3: CASSLVGGAVEETQYF.

The chain combines TRBV5-4 with TRBJ2-6; TCRdb lists TRBD1, though no DNA is available to test this call. Germline V gene lookup returns CDR1 SGHNT and CDR2 YYREEE (reference sequence). This CDR3 comprises 18 residues. This CDR3 reads CASSSGQGRSSGANVLTF.

The chain recombines TRBV29-1 with TRBJ2-3; the TRBD2 assignment by TCRdb is unverifiable without DNA. Germline CDR1 and CDR2: SQVTM and ANQGSEA. CDR3 length: 14 residues. The chain's CDR3 is CSGKLAGGLDTQYF.

This chain's CDR3 is CASSSTYYEQFF. The rearrangement joins TRBV12-3 or TRBV12-4 to TRBJ2-1. This CDR3 spans 12 amino acids.

The chain uses TRBV5-6 and TRBJ2-2; the D call from TCRdb, TRBD1, cannot be confirmed without DNA. CDR1 is SGHDT, CDR2 YYEEEE, per germline. CDR3 size: 14 residues. CDR3 residues: CASSSLTGPGELFF.

This clonotype ranks as medium-sized in terms of frequency. The chain uses TRBV6-5 and TRBJ2-7; TCRdb's D call of TRBD1 is untestable without DNA. Per the germline V gene, CDR1 is MNHEY and CDR2 is SVGAGI. CDR3 length: 12 amino acids. CDR3 region: CASKVSGDEQYF.

This chain uses TRBV18 with TRBJ1-2; as DNA is missing, the TRBD1 call by TCRdb cannot be tested. The length of the CDR3 is 14 residues. Germline CDR1 is KGHSH and CDR2 is LQKENI. CDR3: CASSADSSNYGYTF.

The rearrangement joins TRBV12-3 or TRBV12-4 to TRBJ2-7; no DNA is available, so the TRBD2 call from TCRdb remains unchecked. The CDR3 consists of 20 residues. The CDR3 loop is CASSSLGGWVGSGSSGEQYF.

The chain's CDR3 is CASSSGTGVGEQYF. The chain is built from TRBV6-2 or TRBV6-3 and TRBJ2-7; the TCRdb D gene call, TRBD1, has no DNA to confirm it. This CDR3 region has 14 residues. Germline V gene sequence: CDR1 MNHEY, CDR2 SVGEGT.

The V call is TRBV6-5, the J call TRBJ2-5; TCRdb picks TRBD1, but there is no DNA to check that call. The CDR3 extends over 14 amino acids. From germline, CDR1 is MNHEY and CDR2 SVGAGI. The CDR3 is CASSYSGKQETQYF.

The CDR3 region is CAWSVPPSGYTF. V gene TRBV30 combines with J gene TRBJ1-2. This CDR3 comprises 12 residues. From germline, CDR1 is GTSNPN and CDR2 SVGIG (reference sequence).

Judged by frequency, this clonotype is medium-sized. V and J are TRBV5-4 and TRBJ2-1. The CDR3 covers 11 residues. In germline, CDR1 is SGHNT, CDR2 YYREEE (reference sequence). The CDR3 here is CASSYSNEQFF. The full variable domain, rest sourced from reference TRBV5-4 and TRBJ2-1, is ETGVTQSPTHLIKTRGQQVTLRCSSQSGHNTVSWYQQALGQGPQFIFQYYREEENGRGNFPPRFSGLQFPNYSSELNVNALELDDSALYLCASSYSNEQFFGPGTRLTVL.

The V and J genes are TRBV12-3 or TRBV12-4 and TRBJ1-4; TCRdb's D call, TRBD1, is unchecked because there is no DNA. The CDR3 has 15 amino acids. CDR3 sequence reads: CASSSTGEGDEKLFF.

V is TRBV6-1 and J is TRBJ2-6. The germline gives CDR1 MNHNS, CDR2 SASEGT. The CDR3 is made up of 14 amino acids. The CDR3 sequence: CASSLGTGANVPTF.

By frequency, this clonotype registers medium-sized. The chain joins TRBV5-6 to TRBJ2-1; the TCRdb call, TRBD1, lacks DNA for checking. Germline assignment: CDR1 SGHDT and CDR2 YYEEEE. There are 16 residues in the CDR3. The CDR3 loop reads CASSLPSGSTGDEQFF.

The chain couples TRBV5-4 to TRBJ2-1; the TCRdb call, TRBD2, lacks DNA for checking. This CDR3 has 15 amino acids. Germline V gives CDR1 SGHNT, CDR2 YYREEE (reference sequence). The CDR3: CASSKTSGEVDEQFF. Combining the CDR3 with reference TRBV5-4 and TRBJ2-1 gives the whole variable domain ETGVTQSPTHLIKTRGQQVTLRCSSQSGHNTVSWYQQALGQGPQFIFQYYREEENGRGNFPPRFSGLQFPNYSSELNVNALELDDSALYLCASSKTSGEVDEQFFGPGTRLTVL.

According to its frequency, this clonotype is medium-sized. The chain's CDR3 is CASSSPATSNTGELFF. The V call is TRBV27, the J call TRBJ2-2; lacking DNA, the TRBD1 call made by TCRdb goes unchecked. The germline V gene encodes CDR1 MNHEY and CDR2 SMNVEV (reference sequence). There are 16 residues in the CDR3.

In terms of frequency, this clonotype is medium-sized. The chain recombines TRBV7-9 with TRBJ1-2; absent DNA, TCRdb's TRBD1 call cannot be checked. The CDR3 spans 15 residues. The germline V gene encodes CDR1 SEHNR and CDR2 FQNEAQ (reference sequence). The CDR3 reads CASSWGTGTGEGYTF.

The chain couples TRBV30 to TRBJ1-5; TCRdb's D call of TRBD1 is untestable without DNA. This CDR3 contains 15 residues. Germline V gene sequence: CDR1 GTSNPN, CDR2 SVGIG (reference sequence). CDR3 in amino acids: CAWSQGASFNQPQHF. Supplemented by reference TRBV30 and TRBJ1-5, the full variable domain reads SQTIHQWPATLVQPVGSPLSLECTVEGTSNPNLYWYRQAAGRGLQLLFYSVGIGQISSEVPQNLSASRPQDRQFILSSKKLLLSDSGFYLCAWSQGASFNQPQHFGDGTRLSIL.

The V call is TRBV6-6, the J call TRBJ2-7; with no DNA, the TCRdb D assignment of TRBD2 cannot be verified. This CDR3 is 14 amino acids long. The germline CDR1 and CDR2 sequences are MNHNY and SVGAGI (reference sequence). The CDR3 is CASGSLAVSYEQYF.

This chain uses TRBV7-9 with TRBJ1-2. CDR1 and CDR2 from the germline V gene are SEHNR and FQNEAQ (reference sequence). The CDR3 is made up of 12 amino acids. The CDR3 loop is CASSWTDGGYTF.

J is TRBJ2-7 and V is TRBV5-6; TCRdb names TRBD1, which stays unverified in the absence of DNA. The germline V gene has CDR1 SGHDT and CDR2 YYEEEE. The CDR3 is made up of 14 amino acids. This CDR3 is CASSSGGGGNEQYF.